Below, 11 T cell receptor beta chains from the same sample are listed, as sequenced in a study of tumor and adjacent non-tumor tissue in lung cancer. This sample's RNA came from whole unsorted tissue. Three rounds of nested PCR, following a modified ARM-PCR protocol, produced the TCRbeta library. In TCRdb, the multiplex PCR reads were re-called with MiXCR into one record per CDR3 protein. The sample has 90,000 to 130,000 distinct CDR3 sequences, 84% seen once; the top ten hold approximately 24%. The specimen was lung tumor tissue. These receptors originate from a man between 65 and 85 years old with non-small cell lung cancer.

This clonotype was picked up a small number of times. The rearrangement uses TRBV12-3 or TRBV12-4 and TRBJ2-5; 7 nucleotides line up with TRBD1. The V and J ends lost 5 bases and 3 bases, in that order; junction bases with no gene match: 3. This CDR3 comprises 13 residues. The CDR3 region has the DNA TGTGCCAGCAGTCGGGACAGAGAAGAGACCCAGTACTTC. Translation gives CASSRDREETQYF.

The rearrangement uses TRBV10-2 and TRBJ2-5; tentative D call: TRBD2 (6 bases). Germline V gene sequence: CDR1 WSHSY, CDR2 SAAADI. This CDR3 is built from 16 residues. The DNA of the CDR3 is TGCATCACCCAGGGAGGTGCAACAAGGGGTGGGGAGACCCAGTACTTC. Translating it yields CITQGGATRGGETQYF.

This sequence joins TRBV4-1 and TRBJ2-7; D possibly matches TRBD1 or TRBD2 (5 bases each). Germline CDR1 MGHRA, CDR2 YSYEKL. CDR3 length: 16 residues. Trimming left V 8 bases short and J 5 bases short, with 25 bases between. CDR3 DNA sequence: TGCGCCAGCTGCCGGACACTAGTGGGAGAAGGGGACGAGCAGTACTTC. Residues: CASCRTLVGEGDEQYF.

As regards this clonotype: Just one base apart from a much larger clone, this may be a read error. The rearrangement uses TRBV2 and TRBJ1-5, with no clear D. This CDR3 has 11 amino acids. Germline V gene data show CDR1 as SNHLY and CDR2 as FYNNEI. V was shortened by 11 bases and J by 5 bases, with 10 bases between the two germline ends. CDR3 in amino acids: CAGGRDQPQHF. In nucleotides, the CDR3 is TGTGCCGGCGGACGTGATCAGCCCCAGCATTTT. Full variable domain (remainder filled in from reference TRBV2 and TRBJ1-5): EPEVTQTPSHQVTQMGQEVILRCVPISNHLYFYWYRQILGQKVEFLVSFYNNEISEKSEIFDDQFSVERPDGSNFTLKIRSTKLEDSAMYFCAGGRDQPQHFGDGTRLSIL.

About this clonotype itself: At one end, the junction sequence differs from germline, possibly due to a read error. This chain joins TRBV12-3 or TRBV12-4 and TRBJ2-2, with 8 bases aligning to TRBD2. CDR3 length equals 14 residues. CDR3 sequence: CACRVAGNTRELFF. DNA for the CDR3: TGTGCCTGCAGGGTAGCGGGGAACACCCGGGAGCTGTTTTTT.

Notes on this clonotype: The CDR3 does not close with the conserved phenylalanine or tryptophan, likely indicating a read error. The chain employs TRBV7-8 and TRBJ1-1, with unresolved D. The CDR3 runs to 13 residues. CDR1 is SGHVS and CDR2 is FQNEAQ in the germline V gene. CDR3 region: CANSTGINTEAFI. The CDR3 coding sequence is TGTGCCAACAGCACGGGGATTAACACTGAAGCTTTCATT.

The chain uses TRBV4-1 and TRBJ2-7; no firm D call. The V and J ends lost 6 bases and 3 bases respectively, with 18 bases between them. The CDR3 has 15 amino acids. Germline CDR1 MGHRA, CDR2 YSYEKL. CDR3 loop: CASSQTTYTYYEQYF. The CDR3 DNA follows: TGCGCCAGCAGTCAAACAACATATACCTACTACGAGCAGTACTTC.

The rearrangement joins TRBV6-1 to TRBJ2-7; 12 bases line up with TRBD2. CDR1 is MNHNS and CDR2 is SASEGT in the germline V gene. V lost 7 bases and J lost 4; bases outside the gene matches: 14. The CDR3 is 17 residues long. DNA of the CDR3: TGTGCCAGCAACGGATGGACTAGCGGGATGTTTAGGTACGAGCAGTACTTC. Protein product: CASNGWTSGMFRYEQYF.

The table lists this clonotype with many counts. The chain couples TRBV12-3 or TRBV12-4 to TRBJ2-5, with 7 nucleotides matching TRBD1. J lost 5 bases, V lost 0 bases, and 6 bases had no gene match. The CDR3 is made up of 15 amino acids. CDR3 coding DNA: TGTGCCAGCAGTTTAGCCCGAGACAGGGATGAGACCCAGTACTTC. The encoded protein is CASSLARDRDETQYF.

This clonotype has just one count. The conserved phenylalanine or tryptophan normally closing the CDR3 is absent here, so this likely arose from a read error. The gene calls are TRBV4-1 and TRBJ2-7; TRBD2 aligns across 8 bases. This CDR3 has 16 amino acids. In germline, CDR1 is MGHRA, CDR2 YSYEKL. Trimming took 4 bases from V and 5 from J; bases not matched to a gene: 13. The CDR3 sequence: CASSRTQAGEGDEQYI. The DNA of the CDR3 is TGCGCCAGCAGCCGGACACAAGCGGGAGAGGGGGACGAGCAGTACATT.

The chain employs TRBV5-1 and TRBJ1-5; maybe TRBD1 (5 bases). V was pared by 0 bases and J by 7 bases, with 14 bases between. Germline loops: CDR1 SGHRS, CDR2 YFSETQ. This CDR3 has 15 amino acids. The CDR3 spells CASSLGMGGGQPQHF. The CDR3 nucleotides are TGCGCCAGCAGCTTGGGAATGGGGGGAGGCCAGCCCCAGCATTTT.